These 32 T cell receptor beta chains share one sample of origin, sequenced in a study of vaccination and CD4 T cells after COVID-19. Their target antigens are unknown. The Oncomine TCR Beta short-read assay was applied to DNA of cultured CD4+ T cells. TCRdb re-called the PCR reads with MiXCR, one entry per CDR3 protein. The repertoire holds about 19,000 distinct CDR3 sequences, with about 38% as singletons. As for treatment: approximately nine-day PBMC culture with coronavirus spike peptide pools or control peptides (ViraFEST assay). Sequencing was done on a sample of cultured CD4+ T cells from blood. The source is a human donor with COVID-19.

This clonotype was seen only a few times. The CDR3 region has the DNA TGCAGTGCTAGAACCGGGACTAGCGGGGCCCGCACAGATACGCAGTATTTT. It specifies CSARTGTSGARTDTQYF. This sequence joins TRBV20-1 and TRBJ2-3; 13 bases are a match to TRBD2. Germline values: CDR1 DFQATT, CDR2 SNEGSKA (reference sequence). The CDR3 contains 17 residues. J was trimmed by 1 base and V by 2 bases; bases with no gene match: 6.

This clonotype was seen only a few times. The chain links TRBV6-1 to TRBJ2-3; a weak D match, TRBD1 (6 bases). CDR3 length equals 14 residues. Germline values: CDR1 MNHNS, CDR2 SASEGT. The V end lost 6 bases, the J end lost 4 bases, and 14 bases lay between the germline ends. The CDR3 loop reads CASSTYGGADTQYF. In nucleotides, the CDR3 is TGTGCCAGCAGCACCTATGGGGGCGCAGATACGCAGTATTTT.

V is TRBV6-1 and J is TRBJ2-2; perhaps TRBD2 as D (7 bases). Trimming shortened V by 6 bases and J by 6 bases, and 17 bases separated the two germline ends. The CDR3 is 15 amino acids. CDR1 and CDR2 (germline): MNHNS, SASEGT. CDR3 amino acids: CASRLEGGLSGELFF. Here the CDR3 DNA reads TGTGCCAGCAGGCTCGAGGGGGGGTTATCCGGGGAGCTGTTTTTT.

A single count supports this clonotype. The chain couples TRBV7-2 to TRBJ2-7, with D possibly matching TRBD2 (5 bases). The ends were cut back, 4 bases at V and 4 bases at J, with 17 bases in the middle. The CDR3 loop spans 15 amino acids. The germline V gene encodes CDR1 SGHTA and CDR2 FQGNSA. The CDR3 DNA reads TGTGCCAGCAGCTCCGCCCGCGGCAGCGGTTACGAGCAGTACTTC. Protein: CASSSARGSGYEQYF.

This clonotype was observed a few times. This chain links TRBV6-1 with TRBJ1-2; D gene unclear. The CDR3 is 13 residues long. Trimming took 3 bases from V and 8 from J, leaving 13 bases between them. Germline CDR1 reads MNHNS; CDR2 reads SASEGT. The CDR3 DNA sequence: TGTGCCAGCAGTGATATCCTGGGAGGGGGCTACACCTTC. Protein: CASSDILGGGYTF.

The chain employs TRBV20-1 and TRBJ2-5; weak D call: TRBD1 (5 bases). V shed 7 bases and J shed 5 bases, with 14 bases lying between them. Germline V CDR1 and CDR2: DFQATT, SNEGSKA (reference sequence). The CDR3 has 12 amino acids. The CDR3 DNA follows: TGCAGTGGGTGGGGCAGTACGGAGACCCAGTACTTC. Translation gives CSGWGSTETQYF.

This clonotype has more than one count but fewer than ten. The V call is TRBV6-4, the J call TRBJ2-5; possible D gene TRBD2, 5 bases. This CDR3 spans 16 amino acids. Germline loops: CDR1 MRHNA, CDR2 SNTAGT. V lost 1 base and J lost 2, with 14 bases in between. CDR3 protein: CASSDLPGRGQETQYF. The CDR3 bases are TGTGCCAGCAGTGACTTACCCGGACGGGGTCAAGAGACCCAGTACTTC.

The chain couples TRBV10-3 to TRBJ1-2, with a weak D call TRBD1 (5 bases). The CDR3 spans 13 residues. V lost 3 bases, J lost 7 bases, and 12 bases lay in between. Germline V gene sequence: CDR1 ENHRY, CDR2 SYGVKD. The CDR3 spells CAISELSGFGYTF. The CDR3 region has the DNA TGTGCCATCAGTGAATTGTCAGGGTTTGGCTACACCTTC.

There are a few counts of this clonotype. J is TRBJ1-6 and V is TRBV5-5; D is possibly TRBD1 (6 bases). This CDR3 is 15 amino acids long. Between the trimmed V and J ends, which lost 7 bases and 0 bases, there was a span of 11 bases. The germline V gene encodes CDR1 SGHKS and CDR2 YYEKEE (reference sequence). CDR3 residues: CASASDSSYNSPLHF. CDR3 in DNA: TGTGCCAGCGCCTCGGACAGCTCCTATAATTCACCCCTCCACTTT.

CDR3 bases: TGTGCCAGCCGGTCAGGGCGAAGGGAAGGCACAGATACGCAGTATTTT. It is translated as CASRSGRREGTDTQYF. The rearrangement uses TRBV7-9 and TRBJ2-3; possibly TRBD1 for D (5 bases). Germline V gene data show CDR1 as SEHNR and CDR2 as FQNEAQ (reference sequence). This CDR3 spans 16 amino acids. V gave up 8 bases and J gave up 1 base, with 19 bases separating them. Supplemented by reference TRBV7-9 and TRBJ2-3, the full variable domain reads DTGVSQNPRHKITKRGQNVTFRCDPISEHNRLYWYRQTLGQGPEFLTYFQNEAQLEKSRLLSDRFSAERPKGSFSTLEIQRTEQGDSAMYLCASRSGRREGTDTQYFGPGTRLTVL.

The chain employs TRBV4-3 and TRBJ2-7; 7 bases line up with TRBD1. Germline CDR1 LGHNA, CDR2 YSLEER. The CDR3 has 22 amino acids. V shed 0 bases and J 0 bases; nucleotides not matched to a gene: 23. CDR3 sequence (DNA): TGCGCCAGCAGCCAAGAATTGAGGAGGACAGGCTTGGGCCCTACCAGCTCCTACGAGCAGTACTTC. Translated, it gives CASSQELRRTGLGPTSSYEQYF.

The V gene is TRBV6-5, the J gene TRBJ1-2, with D perhaps matching TRBD1 (5 bases). From germline, CDR1 is MNHEY and CDR2 SVGAGI. Deletions cut 4 bases from V and 7 bases from J, with 10 bases between. The CDR3 spans 12 residues. As DNA, the CDR3 is TGTGCCAGCAGTTCGGTCGGGGCTGGCTACACCTTC. Translation gives CASSSVGAGYTF.

The chain combines TRBV6-5 with TRBJ2-7; D unclear. This CDR3 has 13 amino acids. V shed 2 bases and J shed 4 bases, with 9 bases lying between them. CDR1 is MNHEY, CDR2 SVGAGI, per germline. CDR3 sequence (DNA): TGTGCCAGCAGTTACAAGGGAAATTACGAGCAGTACTTC. Translated, it gives CASSYKGNYEQYF.

The chain joins TRBV7-8 to TRBJ2-3; 10 bases line up with TRBD2. This CDR3 is 17 amino acids long. The trim removed 0 bases at V and 3 bases at J, leaving 6 bases unmatched. Germline V gene lookup returns CDR1 SGHVS and CDR2 FQNEAQ. The CDR3 DNA is TGTGCCAGCAGCTTAGCGGGGCGAGCGGGGGGGACAGATACGCAGTATTTT. It specifies CASSLAGRAGGTDTQYF.

The chain couples TRBV24-1 to TRBJ2-4; 14 bases agree with TRBD2. Germline assignment: CDR1 KGHDR and CDR2 SFDVKD. The CDR3 covers 16 residues. The ends lost 3 bases at V and 9 bases at J; junction bases unmatched: 6. This CDR3 is CATSDPGLAGGGIQYF. In DNA, the CDR3 is TGTGCCACCAGTGATCCCGGACTAGCGGGGGGTGGCATTCAGTACTTC.

This clonotype was counted between two and nine times. The chain joins TRBV7-8 to TRBJ2-3; 10 bases fit TRBD2. CDR3 size: 16 residues. CDR1 and CDR2 (germline): SGHVS, FQNEAQ. Trimming at V came to 2 bases and at J to 0 bases, leaving 2 bases not matched to a gene. The DNA for the CDR3 is TGTGCCAGCAGCTTACTAGCGGGGGAAAGCACAGATACGCAGTATTTT. The encoded protein is CASSLLAGESTDTQYF.

The chain links TRBV20-1 to TRBJ2-1; the match to TRBD2 covers 11 bases. Germline CDR1 reads DFQATT; CDR2 reads SNEGSKA (reference sequence). This CDR3 has 15 residues. With V trimmed by 6 bases and J by 3 bases, 7 bases remained unmatched. The CDR3 region has the DNA TGCAGTGCGCTAGGAGGACTAGCGGGCTACAATGAGCAGTTCTTC. It translates to CSALGGLAGYNEQFF.

The CDR3 nucleotides are TGTGCCAGCAGTGAACAAGGCAGGGCCCCTCGGCAGTACTTC. Protein sequence: CASSEQGRAPRQYF. The chain joins TRBV6-1 to TRBJ2-7; D perhaps matches TRBD1 (5 bases). The CDR3 covers 14 residues. Looked up from germline, CDR1 is MNHNS and CDR2 is SASEGT. The V gene lost 2 bases and the J gene lost 9 bases, with 17 bases spanning the gap.

The J gene is TRBJ2-5, the V gene TRBV12-3 or TRBV12-4; D is undetermined. Trimming took off 6 bases at V and 5 bases at J, with 7 bases between the two ends. The CDR3 contains 11 residues. The chain's CDR3 is CASRAMETQYF. In DNA form, the CDR3 reads TGTGCCAGCAGGGCTATGGAGACCCAGTACTTC.

The gene calls are TRBV7-6 and TRBJ2-7, with D perhaps matching TRBD2 (9 bases). Germline assignment: CDR1 SGHVS and CDR2 FNYEAQ. The CDR3 consists of 14 residues. V was shortened by 5 bases and J by 9 bases, with 20 bases between the two germline ends. CDR3 coding DNA: TGTGCCAGCAGCCCCGGACAGGGCGGGGGGGGGCAGTACTTC. Protein sequence: CASSPGQGGGGQYF.

The table lists this clonotype with a few counts. The chain links TRBV5-1 to TRBJ1-1; D is unresolved. This CDR3 region has 14 residues. The germline gives CDR1 SGHRS, CDR2 YFSETQ. Deletions cut 0 bases from V and 11 bases from J, with 17 bases between. The CDR3 sequence: CASSLALASRRAFF. CDR3 coding DNA: TGCGCCAGCAGCTTGGCCTTGGCTTCACGACGGGCTTTCTTT. The whole variable domain, filled in from reference TRBV5-1 and TRBJ1-1, reads KAGVTQTPRYLIKTRGQQVTLSCSPISGHRSVSWYQQTPGQGLQFLFEYFSETQRNKGNFPGRFSGRQFSNSRSEMNVSTLELGDSALYLCASSLALASRRAFFGQGTRLTVV.

This clonotype has only a few counts. The chain links TRBV6-1 to TRBJ2-2; TRBD1 agrees at 12 bases. CDR1 is MNHNS, CDR2 SASEGT, per germline. The CDR3 has 16 amino acids. V was pared by 6 bases and J by 7 bases, with 9 bases of the junction left unmatched. DNA for the CDR3: TGTGCCAGCAGACCCCCGGGACAGGGGGCGCGCGGGGAGCTGTTTTTT. Translated, it gives CASRPPGQGARGELFF.

This clonotype was seen more than once but under ten times. V is TRBV6-2 or TRBV6-3 and J is TRBJ2-2; 7 nucleotides agree with TRBD1. J lost 5 bases, V lost 5 bases, and 8 bases had no gene match. CDR3 length: 15 amino acids. Per the germline V gene, CDR1 is MNHEY and CDR2 is SVGEGT. The CDR3, as DNA: TGTGCCAGCAGTACGACAGGGAAACGAACCGGGGAGCTGTTTTTT. It codes for CASSTTGKRTGELFF.

The table lists this clonotype with a few counts. V usage is TRBV15 and J usage is TRBJ2-7; a possible D gene is TRBD2 (5 bases). Germline assignment: CDR1 LNHNV and CDR2 YYDKDF (reference sequence). V was shortened by 0 bases and J by 5 bases, with 17 bases between the two germline ends. The CDR3 runs 16 residues. CDR3 in DNA: TGTGCCACCAGCAGAGATTGGTCCGGGATTAGCGACGAGCAGTACTTC. It translates to CATSRDWSGISDEQYF.

This CDR3 is CARTEVETASDHQPQHF. CDR3 coding DNA: TGTGCCAGGACCGAAGTAGAGACTGCATCTGATCATCAGCCCCAGCATTTT. The chain combines TRBV6-1 with TRBJ1-5; D gene unclear. Germline lookup yields CDR1 MNHNS and CDR2 SASEGT. CDR3 length: 17 residues. Trimming left V 9 bases short and J 5 bases short, with 26 bases between.

V is TRBV7-8 and J is TRBJ1-3; TRBD1 agrees at 8 bases. The CDR3 is 16 amino acids. Germline values: CDR1 SGHVS, CDR2 FQNEAQ. V lost 3 bases, J lost 2 bases, and 6 bases stayed unmatched. CDR3 sequence: CASSFSRGLTGNTIYF. The CDR3, as DNA: TGTGCCAGCAGCTTTAGCAGGGGGCTGACTGGAAACACCATATATTTT.

In its sample, this clonotype was seen a few times. The chain links TRBV5-1 to TRBJ2-5; 8 bases align to TRBD2. This CDR3 contains 14 residues. The junction had 5 bases not matched to a gene; V was cut back by 4 bases and J by 3 bases. Looked up from germline, CDR1 is SGHRS and CDR2 is YFSETQ. As DNA, the CDR3 is TGCGCCAGCAGCCGACCGGGACTAGAAGAGACCCAGTACTTC. It translates to CASSRPGLEETQYF.

This chain connects TRBV7-9 to TRBJ2-2; TRBD1 aligns across 9 bases. V was clipped by 5 bases and J by 4 bases; unmatched bases: 5. The germline gives CDR1 SEHNR, CDR2 FQNEAQ (reference sequence). CDR3 length: 15 residues. CDR3 protein: CASSLGQGTTGELFF. CDR3 DNA: TGTGCCAGCAGCCTTGGACAGGGGACCACCGGGGAGCTGTTTTTT.

The chain has TRBV30 and TRBJ1-1; the D is unclear. This CDR3 contains 15 residues. Trimming removed 0 bases from V and 0 bases from J, with 11 bases in between. Germline V gene data show CDR1 as GTSNPN and CDR2 as SVGIG (reference sequence). The CDR3 sequence is CAWSVQWNMNTEAFF. As DNA, the CDR3 is TGTGCCTGGAGTGTACAATGGAACATGAACACTGAAGCTTTCTTT.

The gene calls are TRBV12-3 or TRBV12-4 and TRBJ2-7; D gene ambiguous. CDR3 size: 14 residues. Trimming pared 1 base from V and 0 bases from J, leaving 7 bases between. CDR3 bases: TGTGCCAGCAGTTTAGGGGCCCCCTCCTACGAGCAGTACTTC. As protein: CASSLGAPSYEQYF.

The chain recombines TRBV10-2 with TRBJ2-7; TRBD2 might be the D (5 bases). Germline V gene data show CDR1 as WSHSY and CDR2 as SAAADI. Trimming removed 5 bases at V and 3 bases at J, with 11 bases between. There are 13 residues in the CDR3. CDR3 amino acids: CASSRTADYEQYF. The CDR3 DNA sequence: TGCGCCAGCAGTCGGACTGCCGACTACGAGCAGTACTTC.

The chain joins TRBV6-5 to TRBJ2-3, with D uncertain. Trimming pared 0 bases from V and 1 base from J, leaving 5 bases between. The CDR3 spans 14 residues. Germline CDR1 is MNHEY and CDR2 is SVGAGI. The CDR3 reads CASSYSDRTDTQYF. The CDR3, as DNA: TGTGCCAGCAGTTACTCGGACCGCACAGATACGCAGTATTTT.